Sequencing of this T cell receptor (beta chain) was carried out in a study of CD4 and CD8 cells across lung adenocarcinoma regions. Germline loops: CDR1 MNHNS, CDR2 SASEGT. The CDR3 runs to 16 residues. TCRdb passed the PCR reads through MiXCR, listing each CDR3 protein once. This table has about 3,300 distinct CDR3 sequences, less than 65% appearing once. In the case of this clonotype: Relative to the germline gene, one junction end is altered; a read error may explain this.

The TCR comes from a female donor with lung adenocarcinoma. The CD4 and CD8 labels of this study may be unreliable. Material for sequencing was CD4+ T cells from the margin of a lung tumor. The chain couples TRBV6-1 to TRBJ2-1, with TRBD2 matching over 7 bases. The CDR3: CANSELWTTGGNEQFF. CDR3 sequence (DNA): TGTGCCAACAGTGAACTATGGACTACGGGGGGCAATGAGCAGTTCTTC.